Here is one T cell receptor (beta chain) with its context. The sample originates from a study of blood T cell repertoires in COVID-19. Study-wide context: Acute and convalescent COVID-19 specimens originated in the United States, Italy and Spain. T cells, B-cell-depleted T cells, or PBMCs provided the cDNA or gDNA that served as material.

The CDR3 extends over 16 amino acids. V was pared by 2 bases and J by 2 bases, with 7 bases of the junction left unmatched. Germline values: CDR1 KGHSH, CDR2 LQKENI. Authors' methods: The assay estimated nucleated cells by amplifying reference gene primers. Assay used: immunoSEQ multiplex PCR; TCRdb lists only in-frame clones, some missing. V and J calls and clone size are given by that table; D and trimming were obtained from the DNA. The table lists fewer than 200,000 clones, 70% to 90% of them singletons. The V gene is TRBV18, the J gene TRBJ2-3; 7 bases align to TRBD2. The material sequenced was peripheral blood. The sequence was collected from a man between 35 and 55 years old with acute or convalescent COVID-19. The CDR3 spells CASSPTAGVPTDTQYF. CDR3 nucleotides: TGTGCCAGCTCACCAACGGCGGGGGTCCCCACAGATACGCAGTATTTT.